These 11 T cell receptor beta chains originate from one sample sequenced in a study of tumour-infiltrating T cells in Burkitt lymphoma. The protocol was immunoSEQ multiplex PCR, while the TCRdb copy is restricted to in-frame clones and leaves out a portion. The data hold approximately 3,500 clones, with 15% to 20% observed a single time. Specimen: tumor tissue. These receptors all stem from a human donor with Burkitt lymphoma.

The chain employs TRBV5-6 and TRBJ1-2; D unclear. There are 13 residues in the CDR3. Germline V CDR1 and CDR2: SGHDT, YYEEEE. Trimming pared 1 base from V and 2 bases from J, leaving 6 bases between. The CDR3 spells CASSLPTNYGYTF. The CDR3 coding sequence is TGTGCCAGCAGCTTGCCCACGAACTATGGCTACACCTTC. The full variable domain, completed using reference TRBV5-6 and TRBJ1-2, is DAGVTQSPTHLIKTRGQQVTLRCSPKSGHDTVSWYQQALGQGPQFIFQYYEEEERQRGNFPDRFSGHQFPNYSSELNVNALLLGDSALYLCASSLPTNYGYTFGSGTRLTVV.

CDR3 coding DNA: TGCAGCGCTCGGGCTAGCGGCACCTACAATGAGCAGTTCTTC. It codes for CSARASGTYNEQFF. V gene TRBV29-1 combines with J gene TRBJ2-1; 7 bases are a match to TRBD2. V lost 7 bases and J lost 2; bases outside the gene matches: 8. This CDR3 is 14 amino acids long. In germline, CDR1 is SQVTM, CDR2 ANQGSEA.

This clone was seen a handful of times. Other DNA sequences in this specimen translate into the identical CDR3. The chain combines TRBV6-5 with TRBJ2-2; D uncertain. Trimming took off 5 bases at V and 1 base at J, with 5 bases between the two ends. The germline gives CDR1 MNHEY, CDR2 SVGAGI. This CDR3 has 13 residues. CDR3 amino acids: CASSQGNTGELFF. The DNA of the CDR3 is TGTGCCAGCAGTCAAGGGAACACCGGGGAGCTGTTTTTT.

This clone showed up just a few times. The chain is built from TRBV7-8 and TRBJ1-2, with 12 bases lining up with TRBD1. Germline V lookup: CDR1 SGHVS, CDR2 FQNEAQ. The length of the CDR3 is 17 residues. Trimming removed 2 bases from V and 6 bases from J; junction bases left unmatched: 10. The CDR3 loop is CASSLMNPGQGADGYTF. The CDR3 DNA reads TGTGCCAGCAGCTTAATGAATCCGGGACAGGGGGCAGATGGCTACACCTTC.

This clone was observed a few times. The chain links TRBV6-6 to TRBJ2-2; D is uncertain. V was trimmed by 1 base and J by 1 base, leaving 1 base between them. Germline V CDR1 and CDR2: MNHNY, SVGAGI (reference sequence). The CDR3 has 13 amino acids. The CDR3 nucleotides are TGTGCCAGCAGTTACTGGAACACCGGGGAGCTGTTTTTT. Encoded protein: CASSYWNTGELFF.

The CDR3 nucleotides read TGTGCCAGCAGCTTGGTGGGTGACGGCGAGCAGTACTTC. Translation: CASSLVGDGEQYF. The chain recombines TRBV11-1 with TRBJ2-7; D gene uncertain. The ends were cut back, 3 bases at V and 6 bases at J, with 12 bases in the middle. The CDR3 covers 13 residues. Germline values: CDR1 SGHAT, CDR2 FQDESV (reference sequence). Based on the CDR3 plus reference TRBV11-1 and TRBJ2-7, the full variable domain is EAEVAQSPRYKITEKSQAVAFWCDPISGHATLYWYRQILGQGPELLVQFQDESVVDDSQLPKDRFSAERLKGVDSTLKIQPAELGDSAMYLCASSLVGDGEQYFGPGTRLTVT.

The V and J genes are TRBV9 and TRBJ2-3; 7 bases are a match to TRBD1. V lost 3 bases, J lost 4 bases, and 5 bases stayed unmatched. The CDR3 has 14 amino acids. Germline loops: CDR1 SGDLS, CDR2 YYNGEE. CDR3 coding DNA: TGTGCCAGCAGCGACCCCACAGGGGCAGATACGCAGTATTTT. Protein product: CASSDPTGADTQYF.

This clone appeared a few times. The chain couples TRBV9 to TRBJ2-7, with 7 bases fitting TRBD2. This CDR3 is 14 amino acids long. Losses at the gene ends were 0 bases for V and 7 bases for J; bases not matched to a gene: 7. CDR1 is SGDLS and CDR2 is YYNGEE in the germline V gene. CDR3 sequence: CASSVGAGVREQYF. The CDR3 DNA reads TGTGCCAGCAGCGTAGGCGCGGGAGTGCGAGAGCAGTACTTC.

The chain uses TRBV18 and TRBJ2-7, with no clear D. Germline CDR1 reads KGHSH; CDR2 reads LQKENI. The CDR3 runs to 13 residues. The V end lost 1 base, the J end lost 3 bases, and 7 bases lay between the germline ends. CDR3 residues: CASSPRHDYEQYF. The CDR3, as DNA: TGTGCCAGCTCACCACGGCATGACTACGAGCAGTACTTC.

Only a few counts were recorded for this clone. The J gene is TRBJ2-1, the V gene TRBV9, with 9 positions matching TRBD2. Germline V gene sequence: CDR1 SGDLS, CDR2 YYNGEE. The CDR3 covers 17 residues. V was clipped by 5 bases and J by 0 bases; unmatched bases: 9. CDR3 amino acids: CASRDERGVSSYNEQFF. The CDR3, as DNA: TGTGCCAGCAGAGACGAGCGGGGGGTAAGCTCCTACAATGAGCAGTTCTTC.

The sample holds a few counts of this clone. The CDR3 nucleotides are TGTGCCAGCAGGTTCGGCAGGGATAATCAGCCCCAGCATTTT. This gives the protein CASRFGRDNQPQHF. This chain uses TRBV27 with TRBJ1-5; D might be TRBD1 (5 bases). Trimming took off 6 bases at V and 4 bases at J, with 13 bases between the two ends. Germline V lookup: CDR1 MNHEY, CDR2 SMNVEV (reference sequence). The CDR3 loop spans 14 amino acids.